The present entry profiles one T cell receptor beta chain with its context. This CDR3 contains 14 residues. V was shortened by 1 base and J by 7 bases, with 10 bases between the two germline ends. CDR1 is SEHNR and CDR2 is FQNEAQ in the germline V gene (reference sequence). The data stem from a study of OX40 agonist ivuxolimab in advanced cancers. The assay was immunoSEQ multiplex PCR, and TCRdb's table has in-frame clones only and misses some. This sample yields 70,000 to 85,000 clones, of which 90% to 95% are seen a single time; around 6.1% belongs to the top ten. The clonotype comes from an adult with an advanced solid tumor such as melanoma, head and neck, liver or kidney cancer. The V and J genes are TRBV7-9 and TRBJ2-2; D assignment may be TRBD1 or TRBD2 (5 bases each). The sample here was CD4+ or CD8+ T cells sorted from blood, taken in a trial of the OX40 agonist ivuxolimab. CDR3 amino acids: CASSLVGAGGELFF. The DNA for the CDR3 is TGTGCCAGCAGCTTAGTCGGGGCTGGCGGGGAGCTGTTTTTT.